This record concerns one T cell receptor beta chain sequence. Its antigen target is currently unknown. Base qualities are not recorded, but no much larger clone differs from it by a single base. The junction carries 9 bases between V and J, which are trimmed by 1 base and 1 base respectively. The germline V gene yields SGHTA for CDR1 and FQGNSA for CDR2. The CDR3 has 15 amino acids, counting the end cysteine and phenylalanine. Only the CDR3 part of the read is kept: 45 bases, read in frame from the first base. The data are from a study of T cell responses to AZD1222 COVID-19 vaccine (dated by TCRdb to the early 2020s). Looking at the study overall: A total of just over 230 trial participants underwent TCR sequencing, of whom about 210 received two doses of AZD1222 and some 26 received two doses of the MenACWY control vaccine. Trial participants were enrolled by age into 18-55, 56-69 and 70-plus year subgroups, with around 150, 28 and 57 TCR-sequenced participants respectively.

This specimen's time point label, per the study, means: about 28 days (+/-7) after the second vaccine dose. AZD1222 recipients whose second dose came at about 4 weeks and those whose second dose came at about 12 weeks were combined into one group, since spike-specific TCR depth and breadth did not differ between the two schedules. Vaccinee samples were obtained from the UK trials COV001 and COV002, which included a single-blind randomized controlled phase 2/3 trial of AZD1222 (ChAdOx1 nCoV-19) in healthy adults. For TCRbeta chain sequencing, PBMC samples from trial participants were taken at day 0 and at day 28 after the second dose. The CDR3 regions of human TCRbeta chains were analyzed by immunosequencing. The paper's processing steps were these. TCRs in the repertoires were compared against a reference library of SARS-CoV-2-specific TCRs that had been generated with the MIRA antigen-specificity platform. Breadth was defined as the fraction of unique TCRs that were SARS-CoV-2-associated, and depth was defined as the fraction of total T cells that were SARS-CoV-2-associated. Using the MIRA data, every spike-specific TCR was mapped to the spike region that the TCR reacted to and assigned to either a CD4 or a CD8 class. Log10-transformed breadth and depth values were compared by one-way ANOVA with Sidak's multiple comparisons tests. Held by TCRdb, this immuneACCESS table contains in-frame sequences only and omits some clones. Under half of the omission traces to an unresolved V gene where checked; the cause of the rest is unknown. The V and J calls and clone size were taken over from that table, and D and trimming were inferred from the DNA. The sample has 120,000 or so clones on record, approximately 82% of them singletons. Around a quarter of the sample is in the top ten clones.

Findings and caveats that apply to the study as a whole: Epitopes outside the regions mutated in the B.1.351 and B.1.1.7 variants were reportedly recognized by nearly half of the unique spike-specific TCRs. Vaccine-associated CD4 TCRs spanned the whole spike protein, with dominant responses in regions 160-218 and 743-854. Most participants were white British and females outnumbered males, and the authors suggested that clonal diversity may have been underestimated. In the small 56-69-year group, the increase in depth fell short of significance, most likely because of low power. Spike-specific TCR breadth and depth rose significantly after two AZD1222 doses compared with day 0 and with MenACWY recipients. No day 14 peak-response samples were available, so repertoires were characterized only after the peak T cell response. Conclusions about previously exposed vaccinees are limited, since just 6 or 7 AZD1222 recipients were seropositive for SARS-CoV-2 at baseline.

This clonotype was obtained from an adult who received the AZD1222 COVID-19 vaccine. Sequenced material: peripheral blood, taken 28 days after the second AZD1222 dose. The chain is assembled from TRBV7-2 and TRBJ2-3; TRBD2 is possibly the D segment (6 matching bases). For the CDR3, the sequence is CASSLGAGRTDTQYF. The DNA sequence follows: TGTGCCAGCAGCTTAGGGGCGGGGCGCACAGATACGCAGTATTTT.